This TCR beta chain was recovered during a study of beta chain features in type 1 diabetes. Sequencing targeted expressed TCRB transcripts, as all isolated RNA had been reverse transcribed. Clones were sequenced by immunoSEQ multiplex PCR, and TCRdb holds only the in-frame ones, with some missing. Of about 320,000 clones listed, around 15% are singletons. This clone was counted between two and nine times. CD45RO/CCR7/CD25/CD127/CD95/CD27 separated CD4+ naive, central memory, regulatory and stem cell-like memory cells by sorting. The specimen sequenced was central memory CD4+ T cells from blood. This clonotype originated in a man under 40 in good health.

The CDR3 reads CASTGLAGGIGHEQYF. The CDR3, as DNA: TGTGCCAGCACCGGACTAGCGGGGGGTATTGGGCACGAGCAGTACTTC. The chain links TRBV11-2 to TRBJ2-7; 14 bases agree with TRBD2. V lost 7 bases, J lost 5 bases, and 10 bases stayed unmatched. Germline V gives CDR1 SGHAT, CDR2 FQNNGV. The CDR3 contains 16 residues. Looking up the rest from reference TRBV11-2 and TRBJ2-7 gives the full variable domain: EAGVAQSPRYKIIEKRQSVAFWCNPISGHATLYWYQQILGQGPKLLIQFQNNGVVDDSQLPKDRFSAERLKGVDSTLKIQPAKLEDSAVYLCASTGLAGGIGHEQYFGPGTRLTVT.